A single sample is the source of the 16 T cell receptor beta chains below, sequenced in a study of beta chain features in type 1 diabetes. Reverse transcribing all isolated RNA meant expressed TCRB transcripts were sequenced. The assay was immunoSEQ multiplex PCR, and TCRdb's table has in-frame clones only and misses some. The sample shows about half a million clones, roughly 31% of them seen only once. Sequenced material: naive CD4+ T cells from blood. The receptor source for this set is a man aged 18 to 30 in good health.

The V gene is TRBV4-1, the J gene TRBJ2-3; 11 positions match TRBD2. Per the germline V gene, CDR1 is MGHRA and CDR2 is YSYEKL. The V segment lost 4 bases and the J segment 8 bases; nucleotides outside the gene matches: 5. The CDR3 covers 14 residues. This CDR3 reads CASSPGLAALTQYF. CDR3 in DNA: TGCGCCAGCAGCCCGGGACTAGCGGCACTTACGCAGTATTTT.

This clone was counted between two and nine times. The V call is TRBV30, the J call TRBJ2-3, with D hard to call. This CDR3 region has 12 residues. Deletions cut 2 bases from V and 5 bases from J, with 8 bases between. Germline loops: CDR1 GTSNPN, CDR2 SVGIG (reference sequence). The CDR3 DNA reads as TGTGCCTGGAGTCCTGACCGAGATACGCAGTATTTT. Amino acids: CAWSPDRDTQYF.

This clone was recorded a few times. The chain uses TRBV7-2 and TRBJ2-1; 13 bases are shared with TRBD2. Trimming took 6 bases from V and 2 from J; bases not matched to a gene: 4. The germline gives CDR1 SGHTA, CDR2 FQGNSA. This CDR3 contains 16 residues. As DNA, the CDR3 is TGTGCCAGCAGGCGACTAGCGGGAGGACCCTACAATGAGCAGTTCTTC. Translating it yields CASRRLAGGPYNEQFF. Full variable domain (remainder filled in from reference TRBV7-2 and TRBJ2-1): GAGVSQSPSNKVTEKGKDVELRCDPISGHTALYWYRQSLGQGLEFLIYFQGNSAPDKSGLPSDRFSAERTGGSVSTLTIQRTQQEDSAVYLCASRRLAGGPYNEQFFGPGTRLTVL.

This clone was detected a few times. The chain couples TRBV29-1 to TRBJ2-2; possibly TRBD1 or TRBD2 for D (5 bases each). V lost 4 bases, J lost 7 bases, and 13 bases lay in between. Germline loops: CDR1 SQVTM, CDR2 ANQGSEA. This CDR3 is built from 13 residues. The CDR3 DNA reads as TGCAGCGTTGGGGGACCCGTCGGCGGGGAGCTGTTTTTT. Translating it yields CSVGGPVGGELFF.

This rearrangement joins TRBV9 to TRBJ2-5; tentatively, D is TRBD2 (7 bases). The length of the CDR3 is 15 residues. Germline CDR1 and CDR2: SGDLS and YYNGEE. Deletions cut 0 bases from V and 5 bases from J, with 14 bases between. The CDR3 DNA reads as TGTGCCAGCAGCGTAGATCCCAGGGGAGGGGAGACCCAGTACTTC. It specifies CASSVDPRGGETQYF.

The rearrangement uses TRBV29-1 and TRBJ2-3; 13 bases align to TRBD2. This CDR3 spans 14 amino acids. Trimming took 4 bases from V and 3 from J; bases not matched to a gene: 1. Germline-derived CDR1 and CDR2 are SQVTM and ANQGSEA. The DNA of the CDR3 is TGCAGCGTTGTGACTAGCGGGAGGACAGATACGCAGTATTTT. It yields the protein CSVVTSGRTDTQYF.

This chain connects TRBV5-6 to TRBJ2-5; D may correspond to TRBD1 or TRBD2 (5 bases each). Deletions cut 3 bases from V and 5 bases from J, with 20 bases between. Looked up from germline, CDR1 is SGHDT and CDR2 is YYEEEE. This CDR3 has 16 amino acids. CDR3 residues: CASSYLTGTLRETQYF. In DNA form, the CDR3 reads TGTGCCAGCAGCTATCTAACCGGGACCCTCCGGGAGACCCAGTACTTC.

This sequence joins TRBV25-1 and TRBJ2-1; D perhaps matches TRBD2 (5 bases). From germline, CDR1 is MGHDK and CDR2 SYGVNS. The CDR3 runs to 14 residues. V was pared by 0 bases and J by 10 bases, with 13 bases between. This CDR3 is CASSEYARGVEQFF. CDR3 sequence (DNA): TGTGCCAGCAGTGAATATGCTCGGGGAGTGGAGCAGTTCTTC.

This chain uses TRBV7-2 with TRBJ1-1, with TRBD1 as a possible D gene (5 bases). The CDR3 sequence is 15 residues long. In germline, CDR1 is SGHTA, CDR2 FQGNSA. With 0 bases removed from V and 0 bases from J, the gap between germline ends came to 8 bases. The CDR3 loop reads CASSLAGALNTEAFF. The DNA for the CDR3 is TGTGCCAGCAGCTTAGCCGGGGCCCTGAACACTGAAGCTTTCTTT.

The CDR3 sequence: CASAGNEQFF. CDR3 nucleotide sequence: TGTGCCAGCGCGGGGAATGAGCAGTTCTTC. This chain uses TRBV2 with TRBJ2-1, with D possibly matching TRBD2 (6 bases). The germline gives CDR1 SNHLY, CDR2 FYNNEI. Trimming removed 8 bases at V and 7 bases at J, with 6 bases between. This CDR3 spans 10 amino acids.

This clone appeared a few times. CDR3 DNA: TGTGCCAGCAGCTTAGTGGCCGGGTCAACCTACGAGCAGTACTTC. Amino acid sequence: CASSLVAGSTYEQYF. The V gene is TRBV7-6, the J gene TRBJ2-7; no reliable D call. The CDR3 length is 15 residues. Trimming removed 1 base at V and 2 bases at J, with 12 bases between. The germline CDR1 and CDR2 sequences are SGHVS and FNYEAQ.

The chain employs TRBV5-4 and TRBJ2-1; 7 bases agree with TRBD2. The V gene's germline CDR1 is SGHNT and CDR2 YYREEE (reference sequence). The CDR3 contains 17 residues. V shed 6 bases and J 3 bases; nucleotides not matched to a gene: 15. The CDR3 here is CASTRDGASGNYNEQFF. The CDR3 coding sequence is TGTGCCAGCACCCGAGATGGGGCTAGCGGAAACTACAATGAGCAGTTCTTC.

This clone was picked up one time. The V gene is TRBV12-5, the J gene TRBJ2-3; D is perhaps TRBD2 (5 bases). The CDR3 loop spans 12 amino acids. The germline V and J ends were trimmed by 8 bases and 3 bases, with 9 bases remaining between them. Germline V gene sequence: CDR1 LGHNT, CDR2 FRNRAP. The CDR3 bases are TGTGCTAGTTCGGCGGGTACAGATACGCAGTATTTT. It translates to CASSAGTDTQYF.

The CDR3 DNA is TGTGCCTGGATCCCCGACAGAAGCTATGGCTACACCTTC. This gives the protein CAWIPDRSYGYTF. The V call is TRBV30, the J call TRBJ1-2, with D tentatively TRBD1 (5 bases). Germline-derived CDR1 and CDR2 are GTSNPN and SVGIG (reference sequence). The CDR3 extends over 13 amino acids. Trimming cost V 4 bases and J 4 bases, with 13 bases left between them.

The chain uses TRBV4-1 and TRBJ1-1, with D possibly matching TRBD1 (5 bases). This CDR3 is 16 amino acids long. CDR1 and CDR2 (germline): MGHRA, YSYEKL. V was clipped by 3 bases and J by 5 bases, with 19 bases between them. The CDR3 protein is CASSQKIRGGNTEAFF. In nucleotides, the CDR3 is TGCGCCAGCAGCCAGAAGATACGTGGGGGTAATACTGAAGCTTTCTTT.

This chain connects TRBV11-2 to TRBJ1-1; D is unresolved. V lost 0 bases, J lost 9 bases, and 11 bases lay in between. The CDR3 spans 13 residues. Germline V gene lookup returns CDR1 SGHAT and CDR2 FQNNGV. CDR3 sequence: CASSLESRTKAFF. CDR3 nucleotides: TGTGCCAGCAGCTTAGAATCCCGGACGAAAGCTTTCTTT.